This T cell receptor (beta chain) stems from a study of blood T cell repertoires in COVID-19. Sequencing used immunoSEQ multiplex PCR; TCRdb keeps in-frame clones, though not all of them. The sample carries about 280,000 clones, 70% to 90% recorded once. This clonotype originated in a woman in her twenties or thirties with acute COVID-19. Sequenced material: PBMCs or T cells enriched from blood (not recorded which).

The CDR3 spells CASSLAGDYQETQYF. CDR3 DNA: TGTGCCAGCAGCTTAGCAGGGGACTACCAAGAGACCCAGTACTTC. The chain carries TRBV7-9 and TRBJ2-5, with TRBD2 as a possible D gene (6 bases). Germline assignment: CDR1 SEHNR and CDR2 FQNEAQ (reference sequence). V was cut by 0 bases and J by 0 bases, with 8 bases left in between. This CDR3 comprises 15 residues.